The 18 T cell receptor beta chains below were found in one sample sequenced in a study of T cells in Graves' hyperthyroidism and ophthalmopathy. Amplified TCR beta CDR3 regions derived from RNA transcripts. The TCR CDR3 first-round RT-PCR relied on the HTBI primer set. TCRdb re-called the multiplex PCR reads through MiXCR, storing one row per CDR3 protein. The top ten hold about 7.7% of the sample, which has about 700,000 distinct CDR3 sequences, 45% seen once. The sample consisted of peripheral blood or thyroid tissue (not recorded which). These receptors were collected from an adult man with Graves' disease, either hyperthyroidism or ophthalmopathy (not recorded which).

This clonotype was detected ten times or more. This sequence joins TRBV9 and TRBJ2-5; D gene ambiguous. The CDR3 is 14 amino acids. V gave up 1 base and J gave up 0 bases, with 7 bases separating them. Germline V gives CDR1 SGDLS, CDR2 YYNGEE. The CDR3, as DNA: TGTGCCAGCAGCGTAAGTGGGAACCAAGAGACCCAGTACTTC. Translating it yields CASSVSGNQETQYF.

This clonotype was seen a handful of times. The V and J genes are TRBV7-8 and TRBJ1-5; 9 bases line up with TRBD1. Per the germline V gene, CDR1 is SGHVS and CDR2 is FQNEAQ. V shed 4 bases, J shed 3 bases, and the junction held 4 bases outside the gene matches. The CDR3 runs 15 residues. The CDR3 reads CASSWGQGVNQPQHF. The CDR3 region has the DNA TGTGCCAGCAGCTGGGGACAGGGAGTCAATCAGCCCCAGCATTTT.

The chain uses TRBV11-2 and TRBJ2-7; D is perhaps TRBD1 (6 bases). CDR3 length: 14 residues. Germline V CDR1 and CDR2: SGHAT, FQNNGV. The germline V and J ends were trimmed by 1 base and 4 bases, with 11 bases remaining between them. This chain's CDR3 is CASSLGQVGYEQYF. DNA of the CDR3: TGTGCCAGCAGCTTAGGACAGGTGGGGTACGAGCAGTACTTC.

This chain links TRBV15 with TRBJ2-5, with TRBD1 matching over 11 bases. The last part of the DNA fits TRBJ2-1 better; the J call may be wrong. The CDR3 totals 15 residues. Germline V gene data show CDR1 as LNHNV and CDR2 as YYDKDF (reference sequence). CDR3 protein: CATSRDRGRSNEQFF. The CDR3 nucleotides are TGTGCCACCAGCAGGGACAGGGGGCGATCTAATGAGCAGTTCTTC.

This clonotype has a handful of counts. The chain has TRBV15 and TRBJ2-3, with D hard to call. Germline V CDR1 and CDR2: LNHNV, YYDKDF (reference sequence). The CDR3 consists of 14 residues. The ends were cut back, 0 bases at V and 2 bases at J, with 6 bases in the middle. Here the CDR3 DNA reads TGTGCCACCAGCAGAGATCTTGTCACAGATACGCAGTATTTT. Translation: CATSRDLVTDTQYF.

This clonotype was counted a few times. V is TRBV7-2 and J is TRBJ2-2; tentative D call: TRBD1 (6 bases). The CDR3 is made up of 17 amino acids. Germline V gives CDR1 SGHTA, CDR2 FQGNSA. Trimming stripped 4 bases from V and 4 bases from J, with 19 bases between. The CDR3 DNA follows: TGTGCCAGCAGCTCGACACTACAGGGCATCGGCACCGGGGAGCTGTTTTTT. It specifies CASSSTLQGIGTGELFF.

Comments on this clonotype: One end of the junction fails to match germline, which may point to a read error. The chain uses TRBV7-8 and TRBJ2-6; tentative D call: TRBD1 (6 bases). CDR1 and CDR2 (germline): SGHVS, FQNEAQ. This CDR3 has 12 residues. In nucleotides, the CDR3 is TGCGCCAGCATCCGAGGGGGCAACGTCCTGACTTTC. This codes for CASIRGGNVLTF.

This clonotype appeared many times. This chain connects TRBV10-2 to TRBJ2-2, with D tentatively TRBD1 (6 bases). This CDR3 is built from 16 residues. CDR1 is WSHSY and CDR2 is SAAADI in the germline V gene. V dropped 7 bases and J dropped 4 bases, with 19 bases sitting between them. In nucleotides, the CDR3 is TGCGCCAGCAACAGACAGGAGCGGTCGGGCACCGGGGAGCTGTTTTTT. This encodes CASNRQERSGTGELFF.

The CDR3 DNA sequence: TGTGCCAGCAGCCCGACAGGGTTTGACTATGGCTACACCTTC. It encodes CASSPTGFDYGYTF. The rearrangement joins TRBV14 to TRBJ1-2; 7 positions agree with TRBD1. Per germline, CDR1 SGHDN and CDR2 FVKESK. V shed 4 bases, J shed 3 bases, and the junction held 5 bases outside the gene matches. The CDR3 is 14 amino acids.

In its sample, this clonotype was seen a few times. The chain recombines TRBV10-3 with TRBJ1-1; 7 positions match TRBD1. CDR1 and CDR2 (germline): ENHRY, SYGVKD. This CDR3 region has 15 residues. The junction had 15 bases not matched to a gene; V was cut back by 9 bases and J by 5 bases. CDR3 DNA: TGTGCCATTTCAGAACAGGGGCCATCTCGGACTGAAGCTTTCTTT. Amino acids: CAISEQGPSRTEAFF.

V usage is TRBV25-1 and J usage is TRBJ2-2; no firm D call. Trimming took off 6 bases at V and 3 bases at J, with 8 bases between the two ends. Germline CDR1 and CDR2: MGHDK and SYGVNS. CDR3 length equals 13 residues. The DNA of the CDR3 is TGTGCCAGCAGCTTAAGGCACACCGGGGAGCTGTTTTTT. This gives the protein CASSLRHTGELFF.

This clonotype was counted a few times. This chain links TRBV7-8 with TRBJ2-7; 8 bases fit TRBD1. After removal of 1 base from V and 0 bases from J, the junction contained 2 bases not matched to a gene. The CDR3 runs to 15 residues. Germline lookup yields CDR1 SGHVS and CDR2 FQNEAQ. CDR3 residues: CASSLETGASYEQYF. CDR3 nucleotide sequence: TGTGCCAGCAGCTTAGAGACAGGGGCCTCCTACGAGCAGTACTTC. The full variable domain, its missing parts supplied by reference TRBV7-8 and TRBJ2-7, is GAGVSQSPRYKVAKRGQDVALRCDPISGHVSLFWYQQALGQGPEFLTYFQNEAQLDKSGLPSDRFFAERPEGSVSTLKIQRTQQEDSAVYLCASSLETGASYEQYFGPGTRLTVT.

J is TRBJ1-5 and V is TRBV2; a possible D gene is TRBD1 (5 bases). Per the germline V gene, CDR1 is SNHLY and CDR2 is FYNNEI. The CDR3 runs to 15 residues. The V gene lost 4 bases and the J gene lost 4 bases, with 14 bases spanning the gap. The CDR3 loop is CASSGTRSNNQPQHF. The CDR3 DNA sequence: TGTGCCAGCAGTGGGACACGGAGTAATAATCAGCCCCAGCATTTT.

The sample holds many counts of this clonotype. The CDR3, as DNA: TGCAGCGTCCCGACAGGGGGCTATGGCTACACCTTC. This gives the protein CSVPTGGYGYTF. V gene TRBV29-1 combines with J gene TRBJ1-2, with TRBD1 matching 9 bases. The ends lost 6 bases at V and 4 bases at J; junction bases unmatched: 3. The germline V gene has CDR1 SQVTM and CDR2 ANQGSEA. This CDR3 contains 12 residues.

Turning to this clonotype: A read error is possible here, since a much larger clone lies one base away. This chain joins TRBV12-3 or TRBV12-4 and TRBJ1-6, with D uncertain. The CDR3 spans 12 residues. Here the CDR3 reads CASSLRDSPLRF. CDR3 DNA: TGTGCCAGCAGTTTGAGGGATTCACCCCTCCGCTTT.

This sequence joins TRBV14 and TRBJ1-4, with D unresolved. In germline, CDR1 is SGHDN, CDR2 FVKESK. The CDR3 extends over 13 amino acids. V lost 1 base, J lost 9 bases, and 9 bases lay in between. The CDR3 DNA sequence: TGTGCCAGCAGCCAAGTAGCGCAAAAAAAACTGTTTTTT. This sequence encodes CASSQVAQKKLFF.

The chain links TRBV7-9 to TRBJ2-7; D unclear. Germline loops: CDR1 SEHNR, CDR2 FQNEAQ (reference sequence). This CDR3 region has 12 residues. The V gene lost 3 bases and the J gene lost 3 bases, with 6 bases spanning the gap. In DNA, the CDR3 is TGTGCCAGCAGCTTCTACCTCTACGAGCAGTACTTC. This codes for CASSFYLYEQYF.

CDR3 sequence reads: CASSYQTSGQETQYF. The CDR3 bases are TGTGCCAGCAGTTACCAGACTAGCGGACAAGAGACCCAGTACTTC. The chain joins TRBV6-5 to TRBJ2-5, with TRBD2 matching 9 bases. The germline CDR1 and CDR2 sequences are MNHEY and SVGAGI. This CDR3 has 15 residues. V shed 2 bases, J shed 2 bases, and the junction held 3 bases outside the gene matches.